Below, 21 T cell receptor beta chains from the same sample are listed, as sequenced in a study of OX40 agonist ivuxolimab in advanced cancers. Libraries were made using the immunoSEQ multiplex PCR assay. This immuneACCESS table, as held by TCRdb, lists in-frame sequences with V and J called but not all clones. Of the missing ones, under half trace to an unresolved V gene in checked studies; the others have no known cause. The sample includes some 85,000 clones, with around 87% observed a single time. Around 0.26% of the sample is in the top ten clones. Specimen: CD4+ or CD8+ T cells sorted from blood, collected in a trial of the OX40 agonist ivuxolimab. The receptors shown here come from an adult with an advanced solid tumor such as melanoma, head and neck, liver or kidney cancer.

On this clone: A read error may produce the germline difference seen at one junction end. This chain joins TRBV9 and TRBJ2-1; 9 bases fit TRBD2. The CDR3 extends over 13 amino acids. CDR1 SGDLS and CDR2 YYNGEE come from the germline V gene. The CDR3 DNA reads TGTGCCAGCAGCGCGACTAGCGGACGCCAGACTGTCTTC. This sequence encodes CASSATSGRQTVF.

V is TRBV5-4 and J is TRBJ2-1; perhaps TRBD2 as D (7 bases). CDR1 is SGHNT and CDR2 is YYREEE in the germline V gene (reference sequence). The CDR3 length is 16 residues. V lost 0 bases to trimming and J lost 7 bases, with 17 bases between them. The CDR3: CASSLAPLGGGNEQFF. Written as DNA, the CDR3 is TGTGCCAGCAGCTTGGCCCCCTTAGGGGGGGGAAATGAGCAGTTCTTC.

This rearrangement joins TRBV5-6 to TRBJ1-3; D is perhaps TRBD1 (6 bases). Trimming left V 5 bases short and J 4 bases short, with 16 bases between. This CDR3 has 15 residues. In germline, CDR1 is SGHDT, CDR2 YYEEEE. CDR3 in DNA: TGTGCCAGCAGTAAACAGGGTAGCCTCGGAAACACCATATATTTT. Protein product: CASSKQGSLGNTIYF.

The chain joins TRBV7-2 to TRBJ2-7, with D possibly being TRBD1 or TRBD2 (5 bases each). The CDR3 contains 14 residues. From germline, CDR1 is SGHTA and CDR2 FQGNSA. V lost 3 bases and J lost 0, with 9 bases in between. The CDR3 nucleotides are TGTGCCAGCAGCTTCATGGGGGACTCCTACGAGCAGTACTTC. This sequence encodes CASSFMGDSYEQYF.

This clone was recorded a few times. The chain uses TRBV5-1 and TRBJ2-2; 10 bases line up with TRBD2. The CDR3 extends over 17 amino acids. Germline trimming cut 0 bases from V and 2 bases from J; bases unmatched to any gene: 4. CDR1 is SGHRS, CDR2 YFSETQ, per germline. The CDR3 spells CASSLVVAGGNTGELFF. CDR3 coding DNA: TGCGCCAGCAGCTTGGTGGTAGCGGGAGGAAACACCGGGGAGCTGTTTTTT.

The chain uses TRBV25-1 and TRBJ2-1, with D perhaps TRBD1 or TRBD2 (5 bases each). Trimming took off 8 bases at V and 4 bases at J, with 15 bases between the two ends. In germline, CDR1 is MGHDK, CDR2 SYGVNS. The CDR3 has 14 residues. Written as DNA, the CDR3 is TGTGCCAGCGGGCGGGCAGGGTCGTACAATGAGCAGTTCTTC. Translating gives CASGRAGSYNEQFF.

The chain is built from TRBV7-2 and TRBJ2-1; no definite D call. V shed 5 bases and J shed 2 bases, with 7 bases lying between them. The CDR3 runs 13 residues. Germline V gives CDR1 SGHTA, CDR2 FQGNSA. CDR3 bases: TGTGCCAGCAGCCCTCCCACCTACAATGAGCAGTTCTTC. It encodes CASSPPTYNEQFF.

The CDR3 region has the DNA TGTGCCAGCAGTCCCGGGACAGGGGGCACTGAAGCTTTCTTT. It codes for CASSPGTGGTEAFF. The chain employs TRBV6-6 and TRBJ1-1, with 11 bases aligning to TRBD1. Losses at the gene ends were 5 bases for V and 4 bases for J; bases not matched to a gene: 3. This CDR3 contains 14 residues. Germline values: CDR1 MNHNY, CDR2 SVGAGI (reference sequence).

The chain combines TRBV29-1 with TRBJ2-1; 9 nucleotides align to TRBD2. The germline gives CDR1 SQVTM, CDR2 ANQGSEA. J gave up 3 bases and V 5 bases, and 2 bases lay outside the gene matches. The CDR3 consists of 13 residues. The CDR3 nucleotides are TGCAGCGTTCGACTAGCGGTCTACAATGAGCAGTTCTTC. This codes for CSVRLAVYNEQFF.

This clone was counted only a few times. This sequence joins TRBV18 and TRBJ1-2; 9 bases fit TRBD1. Germline-derived CDR1 and CDR2 are KGHSH and LQKENI. CDR3 size: 13 residues. The ends lost 6 bases at V and 4 bases at J; junction bases unmatched: 3. CDR3 DNA sequence: TGTGCCAGCTCCGGGACAGGGAGCTATGGCTACACCTTC. Translation: CASSGTGSYGYTF. Based on the CDR3 plus reference TRBV18 and TRBJ1-2, the full variable domain is NAGVMQNPRHLVRRRGQEARLRCSPMKGHSHVYWYRQLPEEGLKFMVYLQKENIIDESGMPKERFSAEFPKEGPSILRIQQVVRGDSAAYFCASSGTGSYGYTFGSGTRLTVV.

The chain combines TRBV11-3 with TRBJ2-2, with D unclear. This CDR3 is built from 16 residues. Deletions cut 5 bases from V and 4 bases from J, with 17 bases between. In germline, CDR1 is SGHNT, CDR2 YENEEA. This chain's CDR3 is CASSPTGIYGTGELFF. The CDR3 coding sequence is TGTGCCAGCAGCCCAACCGGAATATACGGCACCGGGGAGCTGTTTTTT. Variable domain in full (rest from reference TRBV11-3 and TRBJ2-2): EAGVVQSPRYKIIEKKQPVAFWCNPISGHNTLYWYLQNLGQGPELLIRYENEEAVDDSQLPKDRFSAERLKGVDSTLKIQPAELGDSAVYLCASSPTGIYGTGELFFGEGSRLTVL.

This clone was recorded a few times. The chain combines TRBV28 with TRBJ2-3, with 9 bases fitting TRBD2. CDR1 and CDR2 from the germline V gene are MDHEN and SYDVKM. The CDR3 length is 15 residues. J gave up 0 bases and V 5 bases, and 3 bases lay outside the gene matches. CDR3 region: CASSAGGPSTDTQYF. The DNA of the CDR3 is TGTGCCAGCAGTGCGGGAGGGCCTAGCACAGATACGCAGTATTTT.

The chain links TRBV6-1 to TRBJ2-7; 7 bases map to TRBD1. Germline CDR1 is MNHNS and CDR2 is SASEGT. The CDR3 has 15 amino acids. J gave up 4 bases and V 6 bases, and 12 bases lay outside the gene matches. In DNA form, the CDR3 reads TGTGCCAGCAGCACCCTCGGGACAGCTGTATACGAGCAGTACTTC. Translated, it gives CASSTLGTAVYEQYF.

The chain recombines TRBV29-1 with TRBJ2-5; 9 bases are a match to TRBD1. This CDR3 has 12 residues. J gave up 5 bases and V 7 bases, and 5 bases lay outside the gene matches. CDR1 and CDR2 from the germline V gene are SQVTM and ANQGSEA. The CDR3 DNA reads as TGCAGCGCGGAGACAGGGGGGGAGACCCAGTACTTC. Protein: CSAETGGETQYF.

The chain recombines TRBV19 with TRBJ1-3; D is ambiguous. Trimming left V 5 bases short and J 1 base short, with 6 bases between. The length of the CDR3 is 13 residues. From germline, CDR1 is LNHDA and CDR2 SQIVND (reference sequence). The CDR3 region is CASSYQSGNTIYF. For the CDR3, the DNA is TGTGCCAGTAGTTACCAGTCTGGAAACACCATATATTTT.

V gene TRBV28 combines with J gene TRBJ2-1; D may be TRBD1 (6 bases). V was clipped by 5 bases and J by 10 bases, with 18 bases between them. Looked up from germline, CDR1 is MDHEN and CDR2 is SYDVKM. The CDR3 covers 14 residues. The CDR3 DNA is TGTGCCAGCAGTAAAGGGGGTCAGGGTGGAGAGCAGTTCTTC. Translating gives CASSKGGQGGEQFF.

This clone was seen only a few times. The CDR3 loop reads CASSLGERERHTGELFF. CDR3 nucleotides: TGTGCCAGCAGCTTAGGCGAGCGGGAGAGACACACCGGGGAGCTGTTTTTT. J is TRBJ2-2 and V is TRBV11-3; TRBD2 matches at 8 bases. The germline V gene encodes CDR1 SGHNT and CDR2 YENEEA. Trimming cost V 1 base and J 3 bases; bases outside gene matches: 7. This CDR3 is built from 17 residues.

This chain connects TRBV4-2 to TRBJ1-4; D gene uncertain. The CDR3 has 15 residues. CDR1 is LGHNA, CDR2 YNFKEQ, per germline. V dropped 4 bases and J dropped 3 bases, with 12 bases sitting between them. CDR3 sequence reads: CASSLQAGSNEKLFF. The CDR3 bases are TGTGCCAGCAGCCTTCAGGCGGGGTCTAATGAAAAACTGTTTTTT.

The chain recombines TRBV27 with TRBJ2-7; possibly TRBD1 for D (6 bases). This CDR3 has 14 residues. The germline V and J ends were trimmed by 5 bases and 4 bases, with 15 bases remaining between them. Germline-derived CDR1 and CDR2 are MNHEY and SMNVEV (reference sequence). CDR3 DNA sequence: TGTGCCAGCAGTGAACAGGGTAAGGGGTACGAGCAGTACTTC. It is translated as CASSEQGKGYEQYF.

The chain employs TRBV19 and TRBJ1-5; 7 bases are shared with TRBD1. Germline CDR1 is LNHDA and CDR2 is SQIVND (reference sequence). CDR3 length: 12 residues. J gave up 11 bases and V 5 bases, and 6 bases lay outside the gene matches. CDR3: CASSPRQGAQHF. The CDR3 DNA sequence: TGTGCCAGTAGTCCGAGACAGGGTGCCCAGCATTTT.

The rearrangement links TRBV15 to TRBJ1-2; TRBD1 aligns across 7 bases. This CDR3 region has 15 residues. V trimming: 0 bases; J trimming: 4 bases; junction bases outside the gene matches: 5. CDR1 LNHNV and CDR2 YYDKDF come from the germline V gene (reference sequence). CDR3 loop: CATSRDPGGTYGYTF. The CDR3 DNA is TGTGCCACCAGCAGAGATCCAGGGGGTACCTATGGCTACACCTTC. The full variable domain, its missing parts supplied by reference TRBV15 and TRBJ1-2, is DAMVIQNPRYQVTQFGKPVTLSCSQTLNHNVMYWYQQKSSQAPKLLFHYYDKDFNNEADTPDNFQSRRPNTSFCFLDIRSPGLGDTAMYLCATSRDPGGTYGYTFGSGTRLTVV.